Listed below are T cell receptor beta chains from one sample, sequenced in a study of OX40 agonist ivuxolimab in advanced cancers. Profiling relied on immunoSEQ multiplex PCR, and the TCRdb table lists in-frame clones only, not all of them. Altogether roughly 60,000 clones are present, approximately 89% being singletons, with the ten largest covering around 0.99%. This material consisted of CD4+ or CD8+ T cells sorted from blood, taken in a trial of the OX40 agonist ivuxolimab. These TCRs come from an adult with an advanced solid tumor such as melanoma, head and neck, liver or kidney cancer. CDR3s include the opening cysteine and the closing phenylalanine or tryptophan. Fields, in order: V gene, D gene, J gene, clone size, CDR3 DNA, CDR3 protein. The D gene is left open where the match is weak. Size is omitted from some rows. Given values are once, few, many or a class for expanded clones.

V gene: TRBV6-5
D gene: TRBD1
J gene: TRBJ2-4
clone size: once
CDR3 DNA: TGTGCCAGCAGTTACCATGGGACAGGGGGCAACATTCAGTACTTC
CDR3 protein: CASSYHGTGGNIQYF

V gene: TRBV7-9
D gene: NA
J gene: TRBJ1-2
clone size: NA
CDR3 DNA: TGTGCCAGCAGCCCCAGAGCCGGCTATGGAGGCTACACCTTC
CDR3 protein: CASSPRAGYGGYTF

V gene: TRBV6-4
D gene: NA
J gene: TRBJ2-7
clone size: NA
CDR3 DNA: TGTGCCAGCAGTGACTCCTTTTATGGCGAGCAGTACTTC
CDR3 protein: CASSDSFYGEQYF

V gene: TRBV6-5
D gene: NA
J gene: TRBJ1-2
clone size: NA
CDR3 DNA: TGTGCCAGCAGTTTGACTGGAAACTATGGCTACACCTTC
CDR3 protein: CASSLTGNYGYTF

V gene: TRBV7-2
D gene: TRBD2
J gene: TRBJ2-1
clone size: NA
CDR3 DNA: TGTGCCAGCAGCCCCGCTAGCGGGAGGAGGAATGAGCAGTTCTTC
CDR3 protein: CASSPASGRRNEQFF

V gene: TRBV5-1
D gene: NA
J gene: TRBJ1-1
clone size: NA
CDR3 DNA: TGCGCCAGCAGCTTGGGATCAAGTTTAGAAACTGAAGCTTTCTTT
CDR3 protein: CASSLGSSLETEAFF

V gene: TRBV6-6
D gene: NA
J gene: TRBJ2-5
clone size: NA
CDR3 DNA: TGTGCCAGCAGGCAGGGTGGACAAGAGACCCAGTACTTC
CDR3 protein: CASRQGGQETQYF

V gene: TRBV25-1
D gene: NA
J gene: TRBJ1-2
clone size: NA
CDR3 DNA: TGTGCCAGCAGTCAGCTCAAACTGGGAAAGACCTATGGCTACACCTTC
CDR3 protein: CASSQLKLGKTYGYTF

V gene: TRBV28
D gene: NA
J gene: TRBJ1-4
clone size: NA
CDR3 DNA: TGTGCCAGCTTAAATCTGGGTAATGAAAAACTGTTTTTT
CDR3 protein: CASLNLGNEKLFF

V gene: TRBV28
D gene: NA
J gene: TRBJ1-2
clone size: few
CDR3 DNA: TGTGCCAGCAGTCCCCCAAGGGGAAGTGGCTACACCTTC
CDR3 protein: CASSPPRGSGYTF

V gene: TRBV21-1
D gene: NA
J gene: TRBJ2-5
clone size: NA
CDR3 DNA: TGTGCCAGCAGCAAAGAAAGGTATTTAAGACGGACTCAAGAGACCCAGTACTTC
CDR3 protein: CASSKERYLRRTQETQYF

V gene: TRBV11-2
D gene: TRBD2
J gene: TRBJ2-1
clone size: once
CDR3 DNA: TGTGCCAGCAGCTTGGAGACTAGCGGGGGCTCCTACAATGAGCAGTTCTTC
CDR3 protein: CASSLETSGGSYNEQFF

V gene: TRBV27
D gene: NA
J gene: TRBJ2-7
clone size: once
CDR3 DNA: TGTGCCAGCCGGGGGAGCAGGGGCACCTACGAGCAGTACTTC
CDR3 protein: CASRGSRGTYEQYF

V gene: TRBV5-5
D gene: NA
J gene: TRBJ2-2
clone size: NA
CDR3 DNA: TGTGTAACCAGGGGGGAAGGGGCCGGGGAGCTGTTTTTT
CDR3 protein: CVTRGEGAGELFF

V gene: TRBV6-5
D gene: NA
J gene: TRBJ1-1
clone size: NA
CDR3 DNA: TGTGCCAGCAGTTACGGGGCGGGTTCGGAAGCTTTCTTT
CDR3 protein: CASSYGAGSEAFF

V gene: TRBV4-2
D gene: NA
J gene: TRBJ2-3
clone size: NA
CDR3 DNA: TGTGCCAGCAGCCAAGAGGTCGGGACTGCCGGAGATACGCAGTATTTT
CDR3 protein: CASSQEVGTAGDTQYF

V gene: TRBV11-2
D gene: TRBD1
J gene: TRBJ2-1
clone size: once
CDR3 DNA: TGTGCCAGCAGCTTAATGGGCAGGGGGAGTGTCAATGAGCAGTTCTTC
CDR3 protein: CASSLMGRGSVNEQFF

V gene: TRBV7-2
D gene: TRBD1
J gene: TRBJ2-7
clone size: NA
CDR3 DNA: TGTGCCAGCAGCATAGGCCCCGGGACAGAGAACGAGCAGTACTTC
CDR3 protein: CASSIGPGTENEQYF

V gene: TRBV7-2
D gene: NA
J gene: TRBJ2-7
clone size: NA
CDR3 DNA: TGTGCCAGCAGCTTAGTTAAGGACAACGAGCAGTACTTC
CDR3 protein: CASSLVKDNEQYF

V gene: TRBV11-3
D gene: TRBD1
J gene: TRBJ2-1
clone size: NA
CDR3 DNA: TGTGCCAGCAGCTCACCGAGCACACCGGGACAGGGTACGGATGAGCAGTTCTTC
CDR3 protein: CASSSPSTPGQGTDEQFF

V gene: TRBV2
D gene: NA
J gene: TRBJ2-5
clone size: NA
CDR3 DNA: TGTGCCCAGCAAGCGGGAGAGACCCAGTACTTC
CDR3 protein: CAQQAGETQYF

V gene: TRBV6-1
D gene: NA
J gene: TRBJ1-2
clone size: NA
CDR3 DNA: TGTGCCAGCAGTGACCCAGACTATGGCTACACCTTC
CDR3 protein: CASSDPDYGYTF

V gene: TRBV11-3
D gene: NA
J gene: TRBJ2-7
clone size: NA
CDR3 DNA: TGTGCCAGCCGAAAGGGGGAGGGATACGAGCAGTACTTC
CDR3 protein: CASRKGEGYEQYF

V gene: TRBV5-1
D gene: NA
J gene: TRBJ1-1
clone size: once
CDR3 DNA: TGCGCCAGCAGCTATGAGGGGCCCATGAACACTGAAGCTTTCTTT
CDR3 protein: CASSYEGPMNTEAFF

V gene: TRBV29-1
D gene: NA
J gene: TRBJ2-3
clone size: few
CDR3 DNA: TGCAGCGTTGAGGGGGGCGCAGCAGATACGCAGTATTTT
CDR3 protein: CSVEGGAADTQYF

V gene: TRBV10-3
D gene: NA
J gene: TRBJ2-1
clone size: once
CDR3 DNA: TGTGCCAACCGGGGCAGCGCAGACAATGAGCAGTTCTTC
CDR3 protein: CANRGSADNEQFF

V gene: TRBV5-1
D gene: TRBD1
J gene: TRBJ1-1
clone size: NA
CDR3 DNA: TGCGCCAGCAGCGTGGGACAGGGGTTGGGCACTGAAGCTTTCTTT
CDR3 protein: CASSVGQGLGTEAFF

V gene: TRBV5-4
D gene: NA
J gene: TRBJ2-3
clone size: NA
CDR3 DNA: TGTGCCAGCAGCCCCCTACGGGACCCAGATACGCAGTATTTT
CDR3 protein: CASSPLRDPDTQYF

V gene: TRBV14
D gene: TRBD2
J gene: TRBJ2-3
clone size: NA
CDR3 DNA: TGTGCCAGCAGCGACGGGACTAGCGGCACAGATACGCAGTATTTT
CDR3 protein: CASSDGTSGTDTQYF

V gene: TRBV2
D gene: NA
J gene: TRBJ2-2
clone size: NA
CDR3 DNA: TGTGCCAGCATTGGGACACCTAATACGAACACCGGGGAGCTGTTTTTT
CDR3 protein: CASIGTPNTNTGELFF

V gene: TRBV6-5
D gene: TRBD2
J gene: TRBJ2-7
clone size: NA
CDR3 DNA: TGTGCCAGCAGTGGACTAGCGGGAGTGGGCGAGCAGTACTTC
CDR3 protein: CASSGLAGVGEQYF

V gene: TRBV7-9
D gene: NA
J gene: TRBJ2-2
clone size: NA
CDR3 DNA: TGTGCCAGCAGCTTAGGGACAGCGAACACCGGGGAGCTGTTTTTT
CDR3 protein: CASSLGTANTGELFF

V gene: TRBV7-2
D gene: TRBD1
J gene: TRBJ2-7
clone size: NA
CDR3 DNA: TGTGCCAGCAGCCCCCAGACAGGGTCCTACGAGCAGTACTTC
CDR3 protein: CASSPQTGSYEQYF

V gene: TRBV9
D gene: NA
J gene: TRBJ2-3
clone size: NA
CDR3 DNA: TGTGCCAGCAGTCGACTAAGGGGTAGCGGAGGGAGCACAGATACGCAGTATTTT
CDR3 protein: CASSRLRGSGGSTDTQYF

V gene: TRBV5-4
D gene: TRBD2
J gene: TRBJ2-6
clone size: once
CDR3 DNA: TGTGCCAGCAACGGGAGGGGCTCTGGGGCCAACGTCCTGACTTTC
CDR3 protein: CASNGRGSGANVLTF

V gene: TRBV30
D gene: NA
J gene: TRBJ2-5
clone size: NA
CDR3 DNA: TGTGCCTGGAGTAGGCGGACAGCACAAGAGACCCAGTACTTC
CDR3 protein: CAWSRRTAQETQYF

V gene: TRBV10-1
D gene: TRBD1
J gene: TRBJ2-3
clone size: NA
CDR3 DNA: TGCGCCAGCAGTGAGTCGCCCCTGACAGGGGCGGAGCGGGGCACAGATACGCAGTATTTT
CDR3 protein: CASSESPLTGAERGTDTQYF

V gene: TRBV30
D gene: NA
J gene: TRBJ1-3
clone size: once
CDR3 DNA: TGTGCCTGGAGTGTGGACAGAATGGTTTATTCTGGAAACACCATATATTTT
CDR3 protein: CAWSVDRMVYSGNTIYF

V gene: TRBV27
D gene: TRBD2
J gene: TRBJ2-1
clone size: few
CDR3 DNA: TGTGCCAGCAGTTTATTGGCTAGCGGGAGGGAAATCTTC
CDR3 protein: CASSLLASGREIF

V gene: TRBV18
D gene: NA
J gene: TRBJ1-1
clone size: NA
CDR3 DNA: TGTGCCAGCTCACCCGCCGGGGGAATAGGGGACACTGAAGCTTTCTTT
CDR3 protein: CASSPAGGIGDTEAFF

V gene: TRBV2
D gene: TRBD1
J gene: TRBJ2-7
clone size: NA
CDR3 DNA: TGTGCCAGCAGTTGGGACAGGGATTCCTACGAGCAGTACTTC
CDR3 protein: CASSWDRDSYEQYF

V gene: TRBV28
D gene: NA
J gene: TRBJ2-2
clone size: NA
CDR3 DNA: TGTGCCAGCAGACCCGAGCGACGGATGCGTTTACGGGAGCTGTTTTTT
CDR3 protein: CASRPERRMRLRELFF

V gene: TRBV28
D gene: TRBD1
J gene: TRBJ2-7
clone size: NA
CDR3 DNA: TGTGCCAGCAGTTTCCTTGGAGGGACAGGGGGCTACGAGCAGTACTTC
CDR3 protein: CASSFLGGTGGYEQYF

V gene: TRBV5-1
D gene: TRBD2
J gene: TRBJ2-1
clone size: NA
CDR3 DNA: TGCGCCAGCAGCTCCCTCGTCGGACTAGCGGGAGCGGGTGAGCAGTTCTTC
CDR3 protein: CASSSLVGLAGAGEQFF

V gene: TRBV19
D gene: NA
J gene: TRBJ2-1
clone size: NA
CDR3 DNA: TGTGCCAGTGGGTCTTCTGGGGATGAGCAGTTCTTC
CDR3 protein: CASGSSGDEQFF

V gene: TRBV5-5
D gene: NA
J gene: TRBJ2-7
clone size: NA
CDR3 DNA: TGTGCCAGCAGCTTGCCCCTTGGGATGGAACTATACGAGCAGTACTTC
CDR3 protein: CASSLPLGMELYEQYF

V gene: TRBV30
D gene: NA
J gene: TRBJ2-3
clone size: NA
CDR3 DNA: TGTGCCTGGAGCGCCAAGGGGCCCTCTAACACAGATACGCAGTATTTT
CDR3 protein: CAWSAKGPSNTDTQYF

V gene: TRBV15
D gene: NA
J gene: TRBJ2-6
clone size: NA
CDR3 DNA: TGTGCCACCAGCAGCCTCGACGGTGATAGTGGGGCCAACGTCCTGACTTTC
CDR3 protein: CATSSLDGDSGANVLTF

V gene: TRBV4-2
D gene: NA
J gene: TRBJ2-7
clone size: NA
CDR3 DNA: TGTGCCAGCCGCAACTCCCCGGGGCCCTTGGACGAGCAGTACTTC
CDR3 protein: CASRNSPGPLDEQYF

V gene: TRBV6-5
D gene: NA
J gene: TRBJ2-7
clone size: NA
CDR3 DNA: TGTGCCAGCAGCAACGGACTCCAGAACTACGAGCAGTACTTC
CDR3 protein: CASSNGLQNYEQYF

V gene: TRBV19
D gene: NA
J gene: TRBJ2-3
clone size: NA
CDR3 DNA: TGTGCCAGTAGTAAGGACAGCACAGATACGCAGTATTTT
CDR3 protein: CASSKDSTDTQYF

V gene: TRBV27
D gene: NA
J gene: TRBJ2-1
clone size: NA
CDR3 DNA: TGTGCCAGCAGTTTATTCACGGGACGCAATGAGCAGTTCTTC
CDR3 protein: CASSLFTGRNEQFF

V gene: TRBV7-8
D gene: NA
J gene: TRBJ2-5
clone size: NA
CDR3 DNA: TGTGCCAGCAGCCCCCCCGGGGAACGGAAAGAGACCCAGTACTTC
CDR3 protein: CASSPPGERKETQYF